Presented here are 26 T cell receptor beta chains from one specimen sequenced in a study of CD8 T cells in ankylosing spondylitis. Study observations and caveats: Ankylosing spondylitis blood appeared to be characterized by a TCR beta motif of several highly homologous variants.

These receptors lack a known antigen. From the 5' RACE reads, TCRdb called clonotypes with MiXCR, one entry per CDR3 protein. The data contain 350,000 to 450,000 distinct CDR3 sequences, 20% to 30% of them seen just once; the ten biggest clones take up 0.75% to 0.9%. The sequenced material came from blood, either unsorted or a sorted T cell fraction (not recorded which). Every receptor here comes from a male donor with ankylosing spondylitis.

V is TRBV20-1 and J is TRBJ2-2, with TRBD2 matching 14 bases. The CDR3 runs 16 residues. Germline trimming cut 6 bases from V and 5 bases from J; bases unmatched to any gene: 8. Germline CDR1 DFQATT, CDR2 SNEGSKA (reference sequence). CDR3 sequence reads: CSAGTSGRVRTGELFF. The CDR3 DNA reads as TGCAGTGCCGGGACTAGCGGGAGAGTGAGGACCGGGGAGCTGTTTTTT.

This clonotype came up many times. This CDR3 is CASSPGVQETQYF. For the CDR3, the DNA is TGCGCCAGCAGCCCAGGGGTCCAAGAGACCCAGTACTTC. The rearrangement links TRBV5-1 to TRBJ2-5; D possibly corresponds to TRBD1 (6 bases). Germline CDR1 and CDR2: SGHRS and YFSETQ. V shed 4 bases and J shed 1 base, with 8 bases lying between them. The CDR3 extends over 13 amino acids.

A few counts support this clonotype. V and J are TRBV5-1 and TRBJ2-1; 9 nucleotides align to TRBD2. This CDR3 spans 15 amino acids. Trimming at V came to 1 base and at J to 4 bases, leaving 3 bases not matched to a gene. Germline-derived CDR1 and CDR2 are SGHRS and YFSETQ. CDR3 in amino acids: CASSLSGLAYNEQFF. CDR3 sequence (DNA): TGCGCCAGCAGCTTGTCGGGACTAGCTTACAATGAGCAGTTCTTC.

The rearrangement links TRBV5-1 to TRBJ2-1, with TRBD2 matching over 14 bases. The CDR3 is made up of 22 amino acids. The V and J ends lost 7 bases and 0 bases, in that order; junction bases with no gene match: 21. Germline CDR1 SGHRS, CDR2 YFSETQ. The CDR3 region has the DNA TGCGCCAGCCAGCAGCTTGGGGGGACTAGCGGGGGACGAAGGAGCTCCTACAATGAGCAGTTCTTC. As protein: CASQQLGGTSGGRRSSYNEQFF.

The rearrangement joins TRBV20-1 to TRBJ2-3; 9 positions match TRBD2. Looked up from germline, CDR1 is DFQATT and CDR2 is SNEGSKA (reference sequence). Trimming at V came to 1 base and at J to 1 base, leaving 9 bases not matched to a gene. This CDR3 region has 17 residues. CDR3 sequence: CSARGRAGGRGTDTQYF. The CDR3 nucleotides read TGCAGTGCTAGAGGACGAGCGGGAGGCCGGGGCACAGATACGCAGTATTTT.

CDR3 protein: CATSRDRRGHNYGYTF. The CDR3 coding sequence is TGTGCCACCAGCAGAGATAGGAGGGGTCACAACTATGGCTACACCTTC. The chain links TRBV15 to TRBJ1-2; weak D call: TRBD1 (5 bases). Germline V gene data show CDR1 as LNHNV and CDR2 as YYDKDF (reference sequence). With 0 bases removed from V and 2 bases from J, the gap between germline ends came to 13 bases. This CDR3 spans 16 amino acids.

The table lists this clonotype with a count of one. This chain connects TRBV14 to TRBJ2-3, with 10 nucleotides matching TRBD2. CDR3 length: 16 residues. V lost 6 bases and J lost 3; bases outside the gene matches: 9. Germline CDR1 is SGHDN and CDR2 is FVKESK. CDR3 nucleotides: TGTGCCAGCAGTCTTGGAAGCGGGAGGGCGACAGATACGCAGTATTTT. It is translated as CASSLGSGRATDTQYF. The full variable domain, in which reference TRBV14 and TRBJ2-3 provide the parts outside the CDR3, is EAGVTQFPSHSVIEKGQTVTLRCDPISGHDNLYWYRRVMGKEIKFLLHFVKESKQDESGMPNNRFLAERTGGTYSTLKVQPAELEDSGVYFCASSLGSGRATDTQYFGPGTRLTVL.

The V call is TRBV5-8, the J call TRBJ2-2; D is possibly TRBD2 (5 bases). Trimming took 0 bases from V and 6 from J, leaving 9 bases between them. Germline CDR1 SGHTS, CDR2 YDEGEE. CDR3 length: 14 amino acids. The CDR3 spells CASSLGWRAGELFF. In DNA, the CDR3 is TGTGCCAGCAGCTTGGGTTGGCGGGCCGGGGAGCTGTTTTTT. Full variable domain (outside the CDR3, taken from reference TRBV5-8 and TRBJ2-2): EAGVTQSPTHLIKTRGQQATLRCSPISGHTSVYWYQQALGLGLQFLLWYDEGEERNRGNFPPRFSGRQFPNYSSELNVNALELEDSALYLCASSLGWRAGELFFGEGSRLTVL.

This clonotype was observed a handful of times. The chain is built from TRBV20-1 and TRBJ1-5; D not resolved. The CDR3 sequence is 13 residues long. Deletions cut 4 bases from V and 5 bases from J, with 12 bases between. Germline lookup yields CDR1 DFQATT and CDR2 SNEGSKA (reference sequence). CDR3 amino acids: CSAIDRIDQPQHF. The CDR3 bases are TGCAGTGCTATAGATAGGATAGATCAGCCCCAGCATTTT.

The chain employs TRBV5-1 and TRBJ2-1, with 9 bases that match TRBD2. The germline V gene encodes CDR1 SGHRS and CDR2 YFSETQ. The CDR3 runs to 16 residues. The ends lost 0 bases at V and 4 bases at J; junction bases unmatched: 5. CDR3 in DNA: TGCGCCAGCAGCTTGGCTGGTAGCGGGGGTTACAATGAGCAGTTCTTC. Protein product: CASSLAGSGGYNEQFF.

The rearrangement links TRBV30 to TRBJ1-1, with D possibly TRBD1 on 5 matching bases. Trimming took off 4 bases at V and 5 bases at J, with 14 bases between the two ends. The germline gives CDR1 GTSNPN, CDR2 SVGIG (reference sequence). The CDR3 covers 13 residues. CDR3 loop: CAWTGTRRTEAFF. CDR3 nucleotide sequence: TGTGCCTGGACCGGGACCCGGAGAACTGAAGCTTTCTTT.

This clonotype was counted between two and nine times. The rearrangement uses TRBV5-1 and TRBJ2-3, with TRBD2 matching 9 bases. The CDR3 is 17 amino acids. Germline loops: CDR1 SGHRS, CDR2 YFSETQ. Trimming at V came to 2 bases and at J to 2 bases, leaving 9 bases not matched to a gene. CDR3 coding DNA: TGCGCCAGCAGCTTCCGAAATAGCGGGGGTGACACAGATACGCAGTATTTT. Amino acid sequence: CASSFRNSGGDTDTQYF.

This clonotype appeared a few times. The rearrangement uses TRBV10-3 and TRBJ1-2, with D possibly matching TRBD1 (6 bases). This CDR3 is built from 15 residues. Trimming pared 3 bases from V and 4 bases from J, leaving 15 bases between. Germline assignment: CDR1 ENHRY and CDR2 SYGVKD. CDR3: CAISERDTAGYGYTF. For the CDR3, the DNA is TGTGCCATCAGTGAAAGGGACACTGCTGGCTATGGCTACACCTTC.

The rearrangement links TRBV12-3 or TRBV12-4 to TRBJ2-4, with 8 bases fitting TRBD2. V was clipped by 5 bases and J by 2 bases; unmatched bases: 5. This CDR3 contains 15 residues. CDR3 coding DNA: TGTGCCAGCAGTCCCAGCGGGAGCCCCAAAAACATTCAGTACTTC. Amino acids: CASSPSGSPKNIQYF.

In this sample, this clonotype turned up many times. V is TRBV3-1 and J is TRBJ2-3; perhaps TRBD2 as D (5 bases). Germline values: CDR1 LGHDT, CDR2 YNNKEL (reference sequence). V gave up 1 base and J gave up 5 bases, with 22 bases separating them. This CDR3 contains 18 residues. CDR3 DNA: TGTGCCAGCAGCCAAGGTTCGAGGGCGAGGAAGTTGGGAGATACGCAGTATTTT. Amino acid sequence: CASSQGSRARKLGDTQYF.

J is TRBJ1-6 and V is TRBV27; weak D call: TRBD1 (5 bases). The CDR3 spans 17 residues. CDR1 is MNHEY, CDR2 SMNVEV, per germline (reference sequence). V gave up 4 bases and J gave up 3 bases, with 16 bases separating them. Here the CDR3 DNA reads TGTGCCAGCAGTTCGTCCAGGGTGTTAGACTATAATTCACCCCTCCACTTT. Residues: CASSSSRVLDYNSPLHF.

The CDR3 DNA reads TGTGCCAGCACCGGGACAGGGAACAATTCACCCCTCCACTTT. It encodes CASTGTGNNSPLHF. The chain carries TRBV7-9 and TRBJ1-6; TRBD1 aligns across 9 bases. The CDR3 is 14 amino acids. CDR1 and CDR2 from the germline V gene are SEHNR and FQNEAQ (reference sequence). After removal of 7 bases from V and 7 bases from J, the junction contained 5 bases not matched to a gene.

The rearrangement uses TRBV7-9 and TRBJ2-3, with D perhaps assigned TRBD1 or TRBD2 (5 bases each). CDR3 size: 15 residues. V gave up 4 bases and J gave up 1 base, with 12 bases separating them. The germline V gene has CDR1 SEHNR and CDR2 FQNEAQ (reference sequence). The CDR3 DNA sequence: TGTGCCAGCAGCTACACAGGACTTGGCACAGATACGCAGTATTTT. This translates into CASSYTGLGTDTQYF.

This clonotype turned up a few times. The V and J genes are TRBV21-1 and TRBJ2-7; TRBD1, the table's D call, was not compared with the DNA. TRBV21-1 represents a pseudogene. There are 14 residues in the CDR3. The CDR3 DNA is TGTGCCAGCAGCCCCCGTGGCGGACACTACGAGCAGTACGTC. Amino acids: CASSPRGGHYEQYV.

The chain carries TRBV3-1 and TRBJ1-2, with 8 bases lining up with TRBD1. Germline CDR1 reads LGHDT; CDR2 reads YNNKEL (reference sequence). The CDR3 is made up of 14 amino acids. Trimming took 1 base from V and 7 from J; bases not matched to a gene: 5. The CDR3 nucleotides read TGTGCCAGCAGCCAAGTGGACAGGGAGGGTGGCTACACCTTC. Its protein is CASSQVDREGGYTF.

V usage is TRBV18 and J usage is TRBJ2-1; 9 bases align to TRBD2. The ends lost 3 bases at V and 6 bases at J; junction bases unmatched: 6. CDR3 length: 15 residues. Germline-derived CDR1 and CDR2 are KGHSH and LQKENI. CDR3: CASSPGTSPSNEQFF. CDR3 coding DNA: TGTGCCAGCTCACCCGGGACTAGCCCGTCCAATGAGCAGTTCTTC.

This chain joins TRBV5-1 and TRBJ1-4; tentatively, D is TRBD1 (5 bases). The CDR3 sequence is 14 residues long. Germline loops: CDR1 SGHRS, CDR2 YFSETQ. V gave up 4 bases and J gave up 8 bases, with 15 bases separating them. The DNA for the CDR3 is TGCGCCAGCAGCCCTGCCAGGGTTGAGGAAAAACTGTTTTTT. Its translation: CASSPARVEEKLFF.

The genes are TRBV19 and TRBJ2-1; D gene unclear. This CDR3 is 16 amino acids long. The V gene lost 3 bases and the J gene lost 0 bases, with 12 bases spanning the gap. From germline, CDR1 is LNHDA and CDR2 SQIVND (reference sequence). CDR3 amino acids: CASSIRTYLSYNEQFF. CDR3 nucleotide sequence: TGTGCCAGTAGTATTCGTACTTACCTCTCCTACAATGAGCAGTTCTTC.

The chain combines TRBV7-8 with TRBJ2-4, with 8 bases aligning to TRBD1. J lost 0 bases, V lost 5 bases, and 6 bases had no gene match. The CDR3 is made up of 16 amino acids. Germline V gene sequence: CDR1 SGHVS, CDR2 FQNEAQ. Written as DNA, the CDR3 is TGTGCCAGCAGCGAACAGGGGGGACTAGCCAAAAACATTCAGTACTTC. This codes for CASSEQGGLAKNIQYF.

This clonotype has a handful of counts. Here the CDR3 DNA reads TGTGCCAGCAGGGAGGGACTAGCGGGAGTACCCACGCAGTATTTT. It yields the protein CASREGLAGVPTQYF. The chain carries TRBV27 and TRBJ2-3, with 14 bases fitting TRBD2. Germline CDR1 MNHEY, CDR2 SMNVEV (reference sequence). This CDR3 has 15 residues. The ends lost 6 bases at V and 9 bases at J; junction bases unmatched: 8.

The CDR3 spells CASSPGQGAYTEAFF. CDR3 DNA: TGTGCCAGCAGTCCGGGACAGGGGGCTTACACTGAAGCTTTCTTT. The rearrangement links TRBV12-3 or TRBV12-4 to TRBJ1-1; 12 positions agree with TRBD1. V shed 5 bases and J 3 bases; nucleotides not matched to a gene: 4. There are 15 residues in the CDR3.